In this sample, the clone carrying this TCR beta chain turned up many times. A 10 ml volume of fresh peripheral blood provided the PBMCs. This record comes from a study of Graves' ophthalmopathy and Graves' hyperthyroidism. The study amplified TCR beta CDR3 regions using RNA transcripts. First-round RT-PCR relied on HTBI primers, and a second-round multiplex PCR came next. In TCRdb, the multiplex PCR reads were re-called with MiXCR into one record per CDR3 protein. Of a few hundred thousand distinct CDR3 sequences in the sample, 15% are singletons; the top ten hold approximately 7%. This CDR3 is 16 amino acids long. The germline V gene encodes CDR1 SNHLY and CDR2 FYNNEI. The ends lost 6 bases at V and 6 bases at J; junction bases unmatched: 12.

This TCR was recovered from a woman aged 18-29 years with stable Graves' hyperthyroidism. The J gene is TRBJ1-2, the V gene TRBV2, with 11 bases aligning to TRBD1. The sample consisted of peripheral blood. DNA for the CDR3: TGTGCCAGCAGCTATTACCGGGACAGGGGGGATAATGGCTACACCTTC. Translated, it gives CASSYYRDRGDNGYTF.